This TCR beta chain stems from a study of T-cell memory formation after mild COVID-19. MiXCR was run by TCRdb on the 5' RACE reads, yielding one entry per CDR3 protein. The table includes around 340,000 distinct CDR3 sequences, around 21% detected once. V lost 6 bases and J lost 5, with 13 bases in between. There are 14 residues in the CDR3. Germline-derived CDR1 and CDR2 are MNHEY and SMNVEV (reference sequence). This clonotype was observed a few times. The sequenced material came from PBMCs or a T cell subset sorted from them (not recorded which). The chain uses TRBV27 and TRBJ1-4; D is unresolved. The TCR comes from an adult woman who had mild COVID-19 (a few samples of this study predate the infection). Cell type and time point are not known. CDR3 loop: CASSLGLPNEKLFF. In DNA, the CDR3 is TGTGCCAGCAGCCTGGGATTGCCGAATGAAAAACTGTTTTTT.